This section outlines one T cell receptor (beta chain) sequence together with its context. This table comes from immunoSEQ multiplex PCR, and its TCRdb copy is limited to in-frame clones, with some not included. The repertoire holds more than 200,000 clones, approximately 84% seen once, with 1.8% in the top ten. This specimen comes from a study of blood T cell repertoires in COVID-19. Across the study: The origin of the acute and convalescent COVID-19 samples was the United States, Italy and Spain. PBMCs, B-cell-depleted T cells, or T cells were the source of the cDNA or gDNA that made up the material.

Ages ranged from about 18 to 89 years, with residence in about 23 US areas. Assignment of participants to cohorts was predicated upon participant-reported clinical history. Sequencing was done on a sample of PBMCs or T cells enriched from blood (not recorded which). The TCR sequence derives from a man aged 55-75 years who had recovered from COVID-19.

This chain's CDR3 is CASSLSHGRRLVTDTQYF. The CDR3 region has the DNA TGTGCCAGCAGTTTATCGCACGGGAGGCGACTAGTCACAGATACGCAGTATTTT. The chain couples TRBV27 to TRBJ2-3; TRBD2 agrees at 7 bases. The CDR3 length is 18 residues. The germline V gene encodes CDR1 MNHEY and CDR2 SMNVEV (reference sequence). The V gene end was trimmed by 0 bases and the J gene end by 2 bases; junction bases not matched to a gene: 11.